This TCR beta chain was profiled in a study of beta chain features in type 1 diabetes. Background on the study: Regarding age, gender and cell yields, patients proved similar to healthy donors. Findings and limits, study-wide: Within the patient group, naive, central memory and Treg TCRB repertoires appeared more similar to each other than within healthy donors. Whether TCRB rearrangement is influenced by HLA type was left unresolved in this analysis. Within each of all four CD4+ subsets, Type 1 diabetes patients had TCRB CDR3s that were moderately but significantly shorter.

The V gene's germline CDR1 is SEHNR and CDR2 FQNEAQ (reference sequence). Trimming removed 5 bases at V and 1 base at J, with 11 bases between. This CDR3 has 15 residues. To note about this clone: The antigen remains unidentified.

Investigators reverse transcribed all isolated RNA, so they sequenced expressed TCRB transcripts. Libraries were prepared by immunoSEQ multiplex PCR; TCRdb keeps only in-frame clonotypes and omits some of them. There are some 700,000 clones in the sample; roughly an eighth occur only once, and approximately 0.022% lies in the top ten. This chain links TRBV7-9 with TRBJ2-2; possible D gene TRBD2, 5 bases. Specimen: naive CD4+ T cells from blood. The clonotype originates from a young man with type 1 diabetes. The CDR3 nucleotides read TGTGCCAGCAGCACACCCGGAGGGAACACCGGGGAGCTGTTTTTT. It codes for CASSTPGGNTGELFF.